These 27 T cell receptor beta chains were sequenced from one sample in a study of cytomegalovirus exposure and HLA in healthy donors. The PCR contained 60 Vbeta and 13 Jbeta primers. The data were produced by immunoSEQ multiplex PCR, yet TCRdb's version contains in-frame clones alone and is incomplete. Of around 63,000 clones listed, over 70% are singletons. Sequencing was carried out using PBMCs. These receptors were obtained from a man between 60 and 75 years old in good health and CMV-seropositive.

Note on this clone: At one end the junction does not follow the germline gene, possibly because of a read error. V is TRBV7-7 and J is TRBJ1-6; 8 bases are a match to TRBD1. The CDR3 runs 13 residues. Germline-derived CDR1 and CDR2 are SSHAT and FNYEAQ (reference sequence). Written as DNA, the CDR3 is TGTGCTAGCAGCCTAAATACAGGGGGAAGCCTCCACTTT. Protein: CASSLNTGGSLHF.

In DNA form, the CDR3 reads TGTGCCAGCAGCTTAGGACAGGGGGGGTTTAAGAACACTGAAGCTTTCTTT. This translates into CASSLGQGGFKNTEAFF. V and J are TRBV13 and TRBJ1-1; 8 bases line up with TRBD1. The length of the CDR3 is 17 residues. Germline values: CDR1 PRHDT, CDR2 FYEKMQ (reference sequence). After removal of 0 bases from V and 1 base from J, the junction contained 7 bases not matched to a gene. The variable domain in full, with the rest retrieved from reference TRBV13 and TRBJ1-1, is AAGVIQSPRHLIKEKRETATLKCYPIPRHDTVYWYQQGPGQDPQFLISFYEKMQSDKGSIPDRFSAQQFSDYHSELNMSSLELGDSALYFCASSLGQGGFKNTEAFFGQGTRLTVV.

The J gene is TRBJ2-3, the V gene TRBV5-6; TRBD1 agrees at 10 bases. The ends lost 5 bases at V and 0 bases at J; junction bases unmatched: 9. There are 17 residues in the CDR3. The germline CDR1 and CDR2 sequences are SGHDT and YYEEEE. Written as DNA, the CDR3 is TGTGCCAGCAGTCACCGGGGACAGGGGACTAGCACAGATACGCAGTATTTT. It encodes CASSHRGQGTSTDTQYF.

The chain joins TRBV27 to TRBJ1-2; TRBD1 might be the D (6 bases). The CDR3 length is 13 residues. Trimming shortened V by 6 bases and J by 4 bases, and 12 bases separated the two germline ends. CDR1 is MNHEY and CDR2 is SMNVEV in the germline V gene (reference sequence). For the CDR3, the DNA is TGTGCCAGCAGCCCGACAGGCGCCTATGGCTACACCTTC. This translates into CASSPTGAYGYTF.

The rearrangement links TRBV7-6 to TRBJ2-7, with D possibly being TRBD1 (5 bases). The germline V gene has CDR1 SGHVS and CDR2 FNYEAQ. The CDR3 has 14 residues. V lost 2 bases and J 1 base, leaving 9 bases between the germline ends. CDR3 protein: CASSLNRNSYEQYF. In DNA form, the CDR3 reads TGTGCCAGCAGCTTAAACAGGAATTCCTACGAGCAGTACTTC.

This clone has just one count. Different DNA sequences within this sample yield the same CDR3. This chain links TRBV12-1 with TRBJ1-6; TRBD1 reflects the table's D call only, with no check against the DNA. TRBV12-1 is flagged as a pseudogene. This CDR3 spans 20 amino acids. The DNA of the CDR3 is TGTGCCAGCAGCTTTGATAGGGACAGGGGGCGCAACCACCAGCATTCACCCCTCCACTTT. Translating it yields CASSFDRDRGRNHQHSPLHF.

The genes are TRBV19 and TRBJ2-1, with TRBD2 matching 10 bases. V gave up 2 bases and J gave up 3 bases; unmatched junction bases: 10. Per germline, CDR1 LNHDA and CDR2 SQIVND (reference sequence). The CDR3 sequence is 18 residues long. The CDR3 coding sequence is TGTGCCAGTAGTATAAGGCTAGCGGGGGACGTGGACTACAATGAGCAGTTCTTC. Encoded protein: CASSIRLAGDVDYNEQFF. The variable domain in full, completed from reference TRBV19 and TRBJ2-1, reads DGGITQSPKYLFRKEGQNVTLSCEQNLNHDAMYWYRQDPGQGLRLIYYSQIVNDFQKGDIAEGYSVSREKKESFPLTVTSAQKNPTAFYLCASSIRLAGDVDYNEQFFGPGTRLTVL.

The chain employs TRBV10-2 and TRBJ2-3; D unclear. Germline V gene lookup returns CDR1 WSHSY and CDR2 SAAADI. There are 15 residues in the CDR3. V was cut by 1 base and J by 2 bases, with 10 bases left in between. The CDR3 DNA reads TGCGCCAGCAGTGAGTTTTCAATAGCCACAGATACGCAGTATTTT. It encodes CASSEFSIATDTQYF.

The chain has TRBV4-1 and TRBJ2-1, with D maybe TRBD2 (5 bases). This CDR3 spans 15 amino acids. The V gene's germline CDR1 is MGHRA and CDR2 YSYEKL. V lost 0 bases and J lost 4, with 10 bases in between. The CDR3 sequence: CASSQDPSFYNEQFF. CDR3 nucleotide sequence: TGCGCCAGCAGCCAAGACCCTAGCTTTTACAATGAGCAGTTCTTC.

The CDR3 region is CASSMGSRGGETQYF. As DNA, the CDR3 is TGTGCCAGTAGTATGGGGTCTAGAGGGGGAGAGACCCAGTACTTC. The genes are TRBV19 and TRBJ2-5; the D gene is possibly TRBD1 (6 bases). The CDR3 spans 15 residues. The germline V gene encodes CDR1 LNHDA and CDR2 SQIVND (reference sequence). V lost 3 bases and J lost 4, with 15 bases in between.

By sample fraction, this clone is medium-sized. CDR3 coding DNA: TGCGCCAGCTCAAGGGGGACTAGCGGGAGTTACAATGAGCAGTTCTTC. Translation: CASSRGTSGSYNEQFF. This chain joins TRBV5-1 and TRBJ2-1; TRBD2 matches at 14 bases. After removal of 7 bases from V and 4 bases from J, the junction contained 7 bases not matched to a gene. The CDR3 sequence is 16 residues long. Germline-derived CDR1 and CDR2 are SGHRS and YFSETQ. Full variable domain (outside the CDR3, taken from reference TRBV5-1 and TRBJ2-1): KAGVTQTPRYLIKTRGQQVTLSCSPISGHRSVSWYQQTPGQGLQFLFEYFSETQRNKGNFPGRFSGRQFSNSRSEMNVSTLELGDSALYLCASSRGTSGSYNEQFFGPGTRLTVL.

The V and J genes are TRBV2 and TRBJ2-5; 9 nucleotides agree with TRBD1. The germline gives CDR1 SNHLY, CDR2 FYNNEI. CDR3 size: 19 residues. V trimming: 4 bases; J trimming: 4 bases; junction bases outside the gene matches: 19. The CDR3, as DNA: TGTGCCAGCAGTGCCCTCGGAACAGGGGGCGCAAAAGTTCGAGAGACCCAGTACTTC. As protein: CASSALGTGGAKVRETQYF.

The chain carries TRBV5-1 and TRBJ2-7; D is possibly TRBD2 (5 bases). V lost 0 bases, J lost 3 bases, and 10 bases lay in between. This CDR3 comprises 14 residues. Per germline, CDR1 SGHRS and CDR2 YFSETQ. DNA for the CDR3: TGCGCCAGCAGCTTGGGTGGAGGATACTACGAGCAGTACTTC. Translating it yields CASSLGGGYYEQYF.

The V gene is TRBV7-2, the J gene TRBJ2-1, with no clear D. V was clipped by 6 bases and J by 6 bases, with 6 bases between them. Per germline, CDR1 SGHTA and CDR2 FQGNSA. The CDR3 is 11 amino acids. The CDR3 nucleotides are TGTGCCAGCAGTTACACCAATGAGCAGTTCTTC. Translating gives CASSYTNEQFF.

The chain joins TRBV7-6 to TRBJ2-1, with 8 positions matching TRBD1. After removal of 2 bases from V and 4 bases from J, the junction contained 4 bases not matched to a gene. Looked up from germline, CDR1 is SGHVS and CDR2 is FNYEAQ. This CDR3 is built from 15 residues. CDR3 sequence reads: CASSLRQGSYNEQFF. The CDR3 nucleotides read TGTGCCAGCAGCTTACGACAGGGGTCTTACAATGAGCAGTTCTTC. Using reference TRBV7-6 and TRBJ2-1 for the parts outside the CDR3, the full variable domain is GAGVSQSPRYKVTKRGQDVALRCDPISGHVSLYWYRQALGQGPEFLTYFNYEAQQDKSGLPNDRFSAERPEGSISTLTIQRTEQRDSAMYRCASSLRQGSYNEQFFGPGTRLTVL.

The chain uses TRBV27 and TRBJ1-1; 9 bases line up with TRBD1. Germline V gene lookup returns CDR1 MNHEY and CDR2 SMNVEV (reference sequence). With V trimmed by 4 bases and J by 1 base, 4 bases remained unmatched. CDR3 length: 15 amino acids. CDR3 in DNA: TGTGCCAGCAGTTATGTACAGGGGGCGAACACTGAAGCTTTCTTT. Translating it yields CASSYVQGANTEAFF.

The CDR3 DNA sequence: TGTGCCAGCAGCTTAGGAGCACGCAGGGGAATTGGTGAGCAGTTCTTC. Protein: CASSLGARRGIGEQFF. This chain uses TRBV7-9 with TRBJ2-1; possible D gene TRBD1, 6 bases. CDR3 size: 16 residues. The germline V gene has CDR1 SEHNR and CDR2 FQNEAQ (reference sequence). V lost 1 base and J 9 bases, leaving 19 bases between the germline ends.

The rearrangement joins TRBV20-1 to TRBJ1-5, with unresolved D. Looked up from germline, CDR1 is DFQATT and CDR2 is SNEGSKA (reference sequence). This CDR3 contains 11 residues. V was clipped by 1 base and J by 5 bases, with 3 bases between them. The CDR3 loop reads CSARADQPQHF. CDR3 nucleotides: TGCAGTGCTAGAGCGGATCAGCCCCAGCATTTT.

The chain joins TRBV7-2 to TRBJ1-3; D gene unclear. The V end lost 5 bases, the J end lost 0 bases, and 5 bases lay between the germline ends. CDR3 length: 13 amino acids. Germline CDR1 is SGHTA and CDR2 is FQGNSA. In DNA, the CDR3 is TGTGCCAGCAGCCCCGGCTCTGGAAACACCATATATTTT. Its protein product is CASSPGSGNTIYF. Combining the CDR3 with reference TRBV7-2 and TRBJ1-3 gives the whole variable domain GAGVSQSPSNKVTEKGKDVELRCDPISGHTALYWYRQSLGQGLEFLIYFQGNSAPDKSGLPSDRFSAERTGGSVSTLTIQRTQQEDSAVYLCASSPGSGNTIYFGEGSWLTVV.

The chain recombines TRBV27 with TRBJ2-2, with D maybe TRBD1 (6 bases). Trimming pared 2 bases from V and 6 bases from J, leaving 13 bases between. The CDR3 runs to 15 residues. Per the germline V gene, CDR1 is MNHEY and CDR2 is SMNVEV (reference sequence). The CDR3 sequence is CASSLEGHFPGELFF. As DNA, the CDR3 is TGTGCCAGCAGTTTAGAGGGACACTTCCCCGGGGAGCTGTTTTTT.

V gene TRBV2 combines with J gene TRBJ1-5, with D uncertain. Trimming took 3 bases from V and 6 from J, leaving 12 bases between them. CDR1 SNHLY and CDR2 FYNNEI come from the germline V gene. The CDR3 totals 14 residues. The CDR3 region is CASSDSGGGQPQHF. CDR3 in DNA: TGTGCCAGCAGTGACAGCGGAGGTGGTCAGCCCCAGCATTTT. Filled out from reference TRBV2 and TRBJ1-5, the complete variable domain reads EPEVTQTPSHQVTQMGQEVILRCVPISNHLYFYWYRQILGQKVEFLVSFYNNEISEKSEIFDDQFSVERPDGSNFTLKIRSTKLEDSAMYFCASSDSGGGQPQHFGDGTRLSIL.

This clone was detected once. The rearrangement uses TRBV18 and TRBJ2-2; the match to TRBD2 covers 11 bases. Per germline, CDR1 KGHSH and CDR2 LQKENI. This CDR3 contains 15 residues. The V segment lost 3 bases and the J segment 4 bases; nucleotides outside the gene matches: 1. CDR3 sequence (DNA): TGTGCCAGCTCACCCGGACTAGCGGGCACCGGGGAGCTGTTTTTT. Protein sequence: CASSPGLAGTGELFF.

This clone was observed a handful of times. The V and J genes are TRBV15 and TRBJ1-1; D is unclear. Germline CDR1 is LNHNV and CDR2 is YYDKDF (reference sequence). The CDR3 sequence is 14 residues long. Trimming shortened V by 0 bases and J by 1 base, and 6 bases separated the two germline ends. The CDR3 sequence: CATSREIGNTEAFF. The DNA for the CDR3 is TGTGCCACCAGCAGAGAGATCGGGAACACTGAAGCTTTCTTT.

The chain links TRBV7-9 to TRBJ2-3; TRBD2 matches 8 bases. CDR3 length: 16 amino acids. Germline lookup yields CDR1 SEHNR and CDR2 FQNEAQ (reference sequence). V shed 3 bases and J 0 bases; nucleotides not matched to a gene: 5. This CDR3 reads CASSFSTSASTDTQYF. CDR3 DNA: TGTGCCAGCAGCTTTTCGACTAGCGCTAGCACAGATACGCAGTATTTT.

This chain connects TRBV11-3 to TRBJ2-5, with D possibly being TRBD2 (5 bases). The germline gives CDR1 SGHNT, CDR2 YENEEA. The CDR3 is 11 amino acids. V was trimmed by 6 bases and J by 5 bases, leaving 7 bases between them. The CDR3 DNA reads TGTGCCAGCAGTAGCGCGGAGACCCAGTACTTC. The encoded protein is CASSSAETQYF. Full variable domain (rest looked up from reference TRBV11-3 and TRBJ2-5): EAGVVQSPRYKIIEKKQPVAFWCNPISGHNTLYWYLQNLGQGPELLIRYENEEAVDDSQLPKDRFSAERLKGVDSTLKIQPAELGDSAVYLCASSSAETQYFGPGTRLLVL.

J is TRBJ1-6 and V is TRBV9; 8 bases map to TRBD1. In germline, CDR1 is SGDLS, CDR2 YYNGEE. The V gene end was trimmed by 6 bases and the J gene end by 5 bases; junction bases not matched to a gene: 10. The CDR3 contains 16 residues. The CDR3 DNA reads as TGTGCCAGCAACTTTCAGGGGGCGAGGGATAATTCACCCCTCCACTTT. Its translation is CASNFQGARDNSPLHF.

The V call is TRBV13, the J call TRBJ2-1, with a tentative D call TRBD1 (5 bases). Germline-derived CDR1 and CDR2 are PRHDT and FYEKMQ (reference sequence). V gave up 2 bases and J gave up 2 bases, with 7 bases separating them. This CDR3 contains 14 residues. CDR3 sequence reads: CASSLRQPYNEQFF. Here the CDR3 DNA reads TGTGCCAGCAGCTTAAGACAGCCCTACAATGAGCAGTTCTTC.